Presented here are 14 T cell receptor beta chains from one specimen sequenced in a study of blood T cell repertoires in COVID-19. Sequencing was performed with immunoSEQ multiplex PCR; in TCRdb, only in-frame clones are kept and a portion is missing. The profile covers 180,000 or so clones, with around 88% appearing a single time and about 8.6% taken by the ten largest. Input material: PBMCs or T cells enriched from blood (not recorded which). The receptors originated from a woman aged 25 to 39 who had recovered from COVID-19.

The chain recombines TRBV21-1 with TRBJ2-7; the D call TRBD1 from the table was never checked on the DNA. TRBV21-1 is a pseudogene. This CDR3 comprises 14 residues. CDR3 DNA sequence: TGTGCCAGCAGCGCTCTAGGGGCTTACTACGAGCAGTACTTC. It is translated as CASSALGAYYEQYF.

The CDR3 DNA reads TGTGCCAGCAGCTTATTCGGGGGCGGGGAGCTGTTTTTT. This encodes CASSLFGGGELFF. The genes are TRBV11-3 and TRBJ2-2, with a possible D match to TRBD2 (6 bases). Trimming took off 2 bases at V and 7 bases at J, with 8 bases between the two ends. The germline V gene encodes CDR1 SGHNT and CDR2 YENEEA. The length of the CDR3 is 13 residues.

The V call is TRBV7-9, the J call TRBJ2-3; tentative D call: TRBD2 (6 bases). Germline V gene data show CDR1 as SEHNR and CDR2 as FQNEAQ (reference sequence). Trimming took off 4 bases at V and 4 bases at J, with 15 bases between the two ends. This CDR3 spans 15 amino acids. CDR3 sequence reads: CASSSGLPGPDTQYF. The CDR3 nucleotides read TGTGCCAGCAGCTCGGGACTCCCGGGCCCAGATACGCAGTATTTT.

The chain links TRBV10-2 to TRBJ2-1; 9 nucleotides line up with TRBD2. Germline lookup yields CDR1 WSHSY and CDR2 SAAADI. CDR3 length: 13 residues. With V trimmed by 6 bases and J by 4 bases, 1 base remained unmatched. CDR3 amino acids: CASRAGGYNEQFF. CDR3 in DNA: TGCGCCAGCAGAGCGGGAGGATACAATGAGCAGTTCTTC.

CDR3 in amino acids: CASSEQGPNQPQHF. CDR3 bases: TGTGCCAGCAGTGAACAGGGGCCCAATCAGCCCCAGCATTTT. V usage is TRBV25-1 and J usage is TRBJ1-5, with a weak D call TRBD1 (6 bases). The length of the CDR3 is 14 residues. Per germline, CDR1 MGHDK and CDR2 SYGVNS. Trimming cost V 2 bases and J 3 bases, with 8 bases left between them. The full variable domain, rest sourced from reference TRBV25-1 and TRBJ1-5, is EADIYQTPRYLVIGTGKKITLECSQTMGHDKMYWYQQDPGMELHLIHYSYGVNSTEKGDLSSESTVSRIRTEHFPLTLESARPSHTSQYLCASSEQGPNQPQHFGDGTRLSIL.

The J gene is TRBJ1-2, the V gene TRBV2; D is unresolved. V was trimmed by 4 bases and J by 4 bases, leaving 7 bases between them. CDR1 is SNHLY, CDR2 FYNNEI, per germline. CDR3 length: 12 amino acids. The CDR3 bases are TGTGCCAGCAGTGGCGGAACCTATGGCTACACCTTC. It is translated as CASSGGTYGYTF. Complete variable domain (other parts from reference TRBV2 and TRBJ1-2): EPEVTQTPSHQVTQMGQEVILRCVPISNHLYFYWYRQILGQKVEFLVSFYNNEISEKSEIFDDQFSVERPDGSNFTLKIRSTKLEDSAMYFCASSGGTYGYTFGSGTRLTVV.

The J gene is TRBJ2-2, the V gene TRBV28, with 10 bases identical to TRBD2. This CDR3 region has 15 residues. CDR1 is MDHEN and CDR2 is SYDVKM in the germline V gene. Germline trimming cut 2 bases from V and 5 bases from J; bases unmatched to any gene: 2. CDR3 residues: CASSLRLAGTGELFF. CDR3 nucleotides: TGTGCCAGCAGTTTACGACTAGCGGGTACCGGGGAGCTGTTTTTT.

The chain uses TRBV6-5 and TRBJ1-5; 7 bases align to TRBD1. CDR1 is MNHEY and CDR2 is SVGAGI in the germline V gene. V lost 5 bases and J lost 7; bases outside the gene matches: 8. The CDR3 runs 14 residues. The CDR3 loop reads CASSPRQGSQPQHF. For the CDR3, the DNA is TGTGCCAGCAGTCCCCGACAGGGCAGCCAGCCCCAGCATTTT.

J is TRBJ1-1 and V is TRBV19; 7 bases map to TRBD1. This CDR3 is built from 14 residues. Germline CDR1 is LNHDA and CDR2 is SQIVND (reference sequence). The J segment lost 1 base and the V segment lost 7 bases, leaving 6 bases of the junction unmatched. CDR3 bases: TGTGCCAGTATTCCAGGGGGGCCGAACACTGAAGCTTTCTTT. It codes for CASIPGGPNTEAFF.

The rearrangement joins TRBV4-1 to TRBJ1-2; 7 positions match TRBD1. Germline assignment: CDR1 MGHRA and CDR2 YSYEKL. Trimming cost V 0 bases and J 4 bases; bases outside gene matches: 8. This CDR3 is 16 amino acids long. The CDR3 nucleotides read TGCGCCAGCAGCCAAGATGACAGGGTTGGATCCTATGGCTACACCTTC. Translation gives CASSQDDRVGSYGYTF.

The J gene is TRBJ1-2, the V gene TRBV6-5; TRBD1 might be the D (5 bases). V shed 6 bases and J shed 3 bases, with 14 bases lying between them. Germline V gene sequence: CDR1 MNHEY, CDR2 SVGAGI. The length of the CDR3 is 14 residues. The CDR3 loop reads CASSPLGGHYGYTF. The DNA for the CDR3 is TGTGCCAGCAGCCCCCTGGGGGGACACTATGGCTACACCTTC.

CDR3: CASSGEGTSGNEQFF. As DNA, the CDR3 is TGTGCCAGCAGCGGAGAGGGGACTAGCGGCAATGAGCAGTTCTTC. This rearrangement joins TRBV9 to TRBJ2-1; 11 bases map to TRBD2. The CDR3 runs 15 residues. The ends lost 3 bases at V and 6 bases at J; junction bases unmatched: 5. CDR1 and CDR2 from the germline V gene are SGDLS and YYNGEE.

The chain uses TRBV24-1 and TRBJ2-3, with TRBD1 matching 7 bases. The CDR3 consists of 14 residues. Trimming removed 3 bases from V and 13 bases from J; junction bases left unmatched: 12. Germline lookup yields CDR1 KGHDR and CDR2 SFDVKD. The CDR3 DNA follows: TGTGCCACCAGTGATCCGAAACAGACAGGGACGGAGTATTTT. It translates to CATSDPKQTGTEYF.

CDR3 loop: CAWSVGQGANYGYTF. The CDR3 DNA reads TGTGCCTGGAGTGTCGGACAGGGGGCGAACTATGGCTACACCTTC. The gene calls are TRBV30 and TRBJ1-2; 11 nucleotides line up with TRBD1. This CDR3 is 15 amino acids long. Germline V gene lookup returns CDR1 GTSNPN and CDR2 SVGIG (reference sequence). The ends lost 0 bases at V and 2 bases at J; junction bases unmatched: 2.